What follows are 10 T cell receptor beta chains derived from one specimen sequenced in a study of blood T cell repertoires in COVID-19. Measured with immunoSEQ multiplex PCR; TCRdb has only the in-frame clones, and not every one. The sample contains 84,000 or so clones, 80% of which appear only once. The sample was peripheral blood. The receptors here all came from a woman in her 40s with active or convalescent COVID-19.

The V and J genes are TRBV27 and TRBJ2-7; 11 positions agree with TRBD2. The CDR3 is made up of 16 amino acids. CDR1 and CDR2 from the germline V gene are MNHEY and SMNVEV (reference sequence). Losses at the gene ends were 3 bases for V and 2 bases for J; bases not matched to a gene: 6. The CDR3 nucleotides are TGTGCCAGCAGTTTCCAAACTAGCGGGAGACCCTACGAGCAGTACTTC. It specifies CASSFQTSGRPYEQYF.

The chain carries TRBV5-5 and TRBJ1-1, with 8 nucleotides matching TRBD1. Germline values: CDR1 SGHKS, CDR2 YYEKEE (reference sequence). This CDR3 spans 13 amino acids. The V gene end was trimmed by 4 bases and the J gene end by 10 bases; junction bases not matched to a gene: 9. The CDR3, as DNA: TGTGCCAGCAGCCCCCAGGACAGGGCCCCAGCTTTCTTT. This codes for CASSPQDRAPAFF.

This clone ranks as hyperexpanded (1% or more). The chain carries TRBV7-9 and TRBJ2-1; the match to TRBD2 covers 9 bases. This CDR3 region has 19 residues. The germline V gene has CDR1 SEHNR and CDR2 FQNEAQ (reference sequence). V lost 5 bases, J lost 4 bases, and 18 bases stayed unmatched. CDR3 sequence reads: CASSPPAGRAGGRYNEQFF. CDR3 DNA: TGTGCCAGCAGCCCCCCGGCGGGAAGGGCGGGGGGGAGATACAATGAGCAGTTCTTC.

The chain joins TRBV9 to TRBJ2-7; 13 bases match TRBD2. V lost 3 bases and J lost 3; bases outside the gene matches: 3. Germline CDR1 is SGDLS and CDR2 is YYNGEE. The CDR3 loop spans 15 amino acids. CDR3 coding DNA: TGTGCCAGCAGCGAGACTAGCGGGGGGATCTACGAGCAGTACTTC. It specifies CASSETSGGIYEQYF.

The table lists this clone with a count of one. V usage is TRBV28 and J usage is TRBJ1-6; the match to TRBD1 covers 8 bases. The V gene's germline CDR1 is MDHEN and CDR2 SYDVKM. The CDR3 has 13 residues. The V and J ends lost 2 bases and 11 bases, in that order; junction bases with no gene match: 2. This chain's CDR3 is CASSLQGAAPLHF. The CDR3 DNA follows: TGTGCCAGCAGTTTACAGGGGGCTGCACCCCTCCACTTT.

The gene calls are TRBV4-3 and TRBJ2-3; 11 bases map to TRBD2. Germline CDR1 and CDR2: LGHNA and YSLEER. This CDR3 region has 16 residues. The V and J ends lost 4 bases and 6 bases, in that order; junction bases with no gene match: 9. This CDR3 is CASSPAFSGGADTQYF. For the CDR3, the DNA is TGCGCCAGCAGCCCCGCCTTTAGCGGGGGGGCGGATACGCAGTATTTT.

V is TRBV9 and J is TRBJ1-5; 8 bases match TRBD1. The CDR3 spans 15 residues. The germline V gene has CDR1 SGDLS and CDR2 YYNGEE. With 5 bases clipped from V and 1 base from J, the junction kept 5 bases outside the gene matches. CDR3 nucleotides: TGTGCCAGCAGTATGACAGGGGTGAGCAATCAGCCCCAGCATTTT. This translates into CASSMTGVSNQPQHF.

The sample holds a few counts of this clone. The chain is built from TRBV5-1 and TRBJ1-1; 8 bases agree with TRBD1. Trimming took 0 bases from V and 2 from J; bases not matched to a gene: 3. The CDR3 is 15 residues long. Per germline, CDR1 SGHRS and CDR2 YFSETQ. The CDR3: CASSLDGQGNTEAFF. DNA for the CDR3: TGCGCCAGCAGCTTGGACGGACAGGGAAACACTGAAGCTTTCTTT. Based on the CDR3 plus reference TRBV5-1 and TRBJ1-1, the full variable domain is KAGVTQTPRYLIKTRGQQVTLSCSPISGHRSVSWYQQTPGQGLQFLFEYFSETQRNKGNFPGRFSGRQFSNSRSEMNVSTLELGDSALYLCASSLDGQGNTEAFFGQGTRLTVV.

CDR3 nucleotide sequence: TGCGCCAGCAGCCAAGTCCACCGGGGGCAGGGGGTTTCCTACGAGCAGTACTTC. Its translation is CASSQVHRGQGVSYEQYF. The V gene is TRBV4-1, the J gene TRBJ2-7; tentatively, D is TRBD1 (7 bases). Germline CDR1 MGHRA, CDR2 YSYEKL. The V end lost 1 base, the J end lost 1 base, and 20 bases lay between the germline ends. The CDR3 runs to 18 residues.

This clone was observed a handful of times. The genes are TRBV27 and TRBJ1-2; the match to TRBD1 covers 10 bases. This CDR3 spans 15 amino acids. Trimming at V came to 6 bases and at J to 7 bases, leaving 11 bases not matched to a gene. CDR1 and CDR2 (germline): MNHEY, SMNVEV (reference sequence). This CDR3 reads CASRGTGVRSGGYTF. As DNA, the CDR3 is TGTGCCAGCAGGGGGACAGGGGTTCGGAGTGGTGGCTACACCTTC.